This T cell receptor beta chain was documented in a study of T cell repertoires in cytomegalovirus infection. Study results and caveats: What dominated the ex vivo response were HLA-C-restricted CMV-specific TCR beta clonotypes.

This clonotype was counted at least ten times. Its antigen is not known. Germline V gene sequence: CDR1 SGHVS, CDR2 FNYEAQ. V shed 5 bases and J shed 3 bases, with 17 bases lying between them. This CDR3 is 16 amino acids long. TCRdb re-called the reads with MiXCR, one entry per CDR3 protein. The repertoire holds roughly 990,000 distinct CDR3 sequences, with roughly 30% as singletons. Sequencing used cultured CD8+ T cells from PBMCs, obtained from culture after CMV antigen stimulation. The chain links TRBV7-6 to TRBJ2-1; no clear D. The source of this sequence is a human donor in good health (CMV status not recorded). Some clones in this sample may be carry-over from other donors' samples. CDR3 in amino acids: CASSPSQRLGYNEQFF. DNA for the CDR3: TGTGCCAGCAGCCCGTCCCAAAGGCTAGGCTACAATGAGCAGTTCTTC.